The 32 T cell receptor beta chains in this list originate from one sample, sequenced in a study of blood T cell repertoires in COVID-19. The assay was immunoSEQ multiplex PCR, and TCRdb's table has in-frame clones only and misses some. The sample yields about 70,000 clones, 70% to 90% seen once. The sequencing sample was made of peripheral blood. The receptors stem from a human donor in a cohort sampled during active COVID-19.

The chain joins TRBV5-6 to TRBJ2-7; 9 bases fit TRBD1. The junction had 15 bases not matched to a gene; V was cut back by 3 bases and J by 5 bases. Germline CDR1 is SGHDT and CDR2 is YYEEEE. The CDR3 has 17 amino acids. The CDR3 coding sequence is TGTGCCAGCAGCTCCAAACGCACCGGGACAGGGAATGACGAGCAGTACTTC. Residues: CASSSKRTGTGNDEQYF.

J is TRBJ1-1 and V is TRBV5-4; possibly TRBD1 for D (6 bases). Looked up from germline, CDR1 is SGHNT and CDR2 is YYREEE (reference sequence). The CDR3 extends over 17 amino acids. V was clipped by 4 bases and J by 0 bases, with 19 bases between them. CDR3 sequence reads: CASSPRGGGRMNTEAFF. CDR3 nucleotides: TGTGCCAGCAGCCCGCGGGGGGGCGGAAGGATGAACACTGAAGCTTTCTTT.

The chain is built from TRBV5-6 and TRBJ2-3, with a tentative D call TRBD2 (7 bases). CDR3 length: 16 amino acids. V shed 1 base and J shed 3 bases, with 15 bases lying between them. Germline values: CDR1 SGHDT, CDR2 YYEEEE. CDR3 bases: TGTGCCAGCAGCTTGTTTCGTGGGGGGGCGACAGATACGCAGTATTTT. Its translation: CASSLFRGGATDTQYF.

The chain combines TRBV5-1 with TRBJ2-3, with TRBD1 matching over 7 bases. Germline values: CDR1 SGHRS, CDR2 YFSETQ. The CDR3 runs 13 residues. V shed 4 bases and J 6 bases; nucleotides not matched to a gene: 5. The CDR3 DNA reads as TGCGCCAGCAGCCCCGACAGGGCGGATACGCAGTATTTT. It translates to CASSPDRADTQYF.

The CDR3 spells CASSTGLAGGISTDTQYF. In nucleotides, the CDR3 is TGTGCCAGCAGCACCGGACTAGCGGGGGGGATTAGCACAGATACGCAGTATTTT. The chain has TRBV9 and TRBJ2-3; 15 bases agree with TRBD2. Trimming took 4 bases from V and 0 from J; bases not matched to a gene: 6. Germline assignment: CDR1 SGDLS and CDR2 YYNGEE. CDR3 length: 18 amino acids.

The chain couples TRBV10-3 to TRBJ1-5; 10 bases are a match to TRBD1. The J segment lost 2 bases and the V segment lost 10 bases, leaving 8 bases of the junction unmatched. Looked up from germline, CDR1 is ENHRY and CDR2 is SYGVKD. The CDR3 is 15 amino acids. This CDR3 reads CATAGTGARNQPQHF. As DNA, the CDR3 is TGTGCCACCGCCGGGACAGGGGCTCGCAATCAGCCCCAGCATTTT.

The chain recombines TRBV19 with TRBJ1-2; 9 nucleotides match TRBD1. V lost 7 bases and J lost 6; bases outside the gene matches: 9. This CDR3 has 14 residues. Germline CDR1 reads LNHDA; CDR2 reads SQIVND (reference sequence). In DNA form, the CDR3 reads TGTGCCAGTATCCCGGACAGGGGCTTGGATGGCTACACCTTC. Translating it yields CASIPDRGLDGYTF.

The chain joins TRBV6-5 to TRBJ1-5; TRBD1 matches 7 bases. J gave up 2 bases and V 5 bases, and 6 bases lay outside the gene matches. CDR3 length equals 15 residues. Germline CDR1 and CDR2: MNHEY and SVGAGI. DNA of the CDR3: TGTGCCAGCAGTCCCGGAACAGGGGGCAATCAGCCCCAGCATTTT. Translating gives CASSPGTGGNQPQHF.

With respect to this clone: One end of the junction is discordant with germline, which a read error may explain. The chain has TRBV12-3 or TRBV12-4 and TRBJ1-2; D gene ambiguous. The CDR3 spans 10 residues. CDR3 sequence reads: CASSLDSGAF. CDR3 nucleotide sequence: TGTGCCAGCAGTTTAGATTCCGGAGCCTTC.

This clone has more than one count but fewer than ten. This chain links TRBV5-1 with TRBJ2-3; 7 nucleotides agree with TRBD1. The CDR3 is 14 residues long. The V gene's germline CDR1 is SGHRS and CDR2 YFSETQ. The V gene end was trimmed by 0 bases and the J gene end by 6 bases; junction bases not matched to a gene: 4. CDR3 nucleotide sequence: TGCGCCAGCAGCTTGGGGGGACAGAGGGATACGCAGTATTTT. This translates into CASSLGGQRDTQYF.

The rearrangement joins TRBV4-1 to TRBJ1-5; the D is unclear. Germline V CDR1 and CDR2: MGHRA, YSYEKL. The CDR3 length is 13 residues. V was shortened by 1 base and J by 5 bases, with 6 bases between the two germline ends. CDR3 residues: CASSQGEHQPQHF. DNA for the CDR3: TGCGCCAGCAGCCAAGGGGAGCATCAGCCCCAGCATTTT.

The chain joins TRBV23-1 to TRBJ2-7; D not resolved. TRBV23-1 belongs to the ORF category, with a function that is uncertain. V was clipped by 7 bases and J by 4 bases, with 11 bases between them. The CDR3 runs 12 residues. The CDR3 nucleotides are TGCGCCAGCAAGATACACAAGTACGAGCAGTACTTC. Its protein is CASKIHKYEQYF.

V gene TRBV7-9 combines with J gene TRBJ2-1, with 7 bases fitting TRBD2. There are 13 residues in the CDR3. The germline CDR1 and CDR2 sequences are SEHNR and FQNEAQ (reference sequence). Unmatched junction bases numbered 6, after V lost 3 bases and J lost 10 bases. The CDR3 sequence: CASSFPSAGEQFF. CDR3 nucleotide sequence: TGTGCCAGCAGCTTTCCCTCAGCGGGAGAGCAGTTCTTC.

This chain uses TRBV6-5 with TRBJ2-3, with D tentatively TRBD2 (6 bases). The length of the CDR3 is 14 residues. Trimming took off 3 bases at V and 5 bases at J, with 12 bases between the two ends. Germline values: CDR1 MNHEY, CDR2 SVGAGI. This CDR3 is CASSYRDSKDTQYF. In DNA, the CDR3 is TGTGCCAGCAGTTATCGGGACTCCAAAGATACGCAGTATTTT.

The gene calls are TRBV5-1 and TRBJ1-5; 12 nucleotides match TRBD1. V dropped 2 bases and J dropped 7; count of bases not matched to a gene: 1. CDR1 is SGHRS and CDR2 is YFSETQ in the germline V gene. CDR3 size: 14 residues. CDR3 in amino acids: CASSLGTGGQPQHF. CDR3 nucleotides: TGCGCCAGCAGCTTAGGGACAGGGGGCCAGCCCCAGCATTTT.

The CDR3 here is CASSPSHDRNEKLFF. CDR3 coding DNA: TGTGCCAGCTCACCCAGTCACGATCGCAATGAAAAACTGTTTTTT. The chain combines TRBV18 with TRBJ1-4; no definite D call. This CDR3 has 15 amino acids. V gave up 3 bases and J gave up 5 bases, with 13 bases separating them. In germline, CDR1 is KGHSH, CDR2 LQKENI.

This chain links TRBV6-5 with TRBJ1-2; 9 positions match TRBD1. CDR3 length: 13 amino acids. Unmatched junction bases numbered 2, after V lost 2 bases and J lost 7 bases. Germline CDR1 reads MNHEY; CDR2 reads SVGAGI. The CDR3 loop reads CASSYGQGFGYTF. DNA of the CDR3: TGTGCCAGCAGTTACGGACAGGGGTTTGGCTACACCTTC.

The chain has TRBV18 and TRBJ2-5, with D unresolved. Germline CDR1 KGHSH, CDR2 LQKENI. The CDR3 has 13 amino acids. The V end lost 3 bases, the J end lost 3 bases, and 8 bases lay between the germline ends. The CDR3 nucleotides read TGTGCCAGCTCACCGGCAGTGGAAGAGACCCAGTACTTC. Protein: CASSPAVEETQYF.

The rearrangement uses TRBV12-3 or TRBV12-4 and TRBJ1-6; TRBD1 matches 7 bases. Trimming cost V 5 bases and J 10 bases; bases outside gene matches: 5. The CDR3 length is 13 residues. The DNA of the CDR3 is TGTGCCAGCAGTCGGGACAGTTTATCACCCCTCCACTTT. Translation gives CASSRDSLSPLHF.

This clone was counted only a few times. The rearrangement links TRBV25-1 to TRBJ1-1; 8 bases fit TRBD1. Germline CDR1 MGHDK, CDR2 SYGVNS. The length of the CDR3 is 15 residues. The V gene end was trimmed by 7 bases and the J gene end by 5 bases; junction bases not matched to a gene: 12. The CDR3 loop reads CASTGTGGLATEAFF. As DNA, the CDR3 is TGTGCCAGCACCGGAACAGGGGGACTGGCGACTGAAGCTTTCTTT.

Here the CDR3 reads CASSPDRVTEAFF. DNA of the CDR3: TGTGCCAGTAGTCCGGACAGGGTCACTGAAGCTTTCTTT. The gene calls are TRBV19 and TRBJ1-1, with TRBD1 identical over 8 bases. Germline CDR1 reads LNHDA; CDR2 reads SQIVND (reference sequence). The CDR3 is 13 amino acids. J gave up 4 bases and V 5 bases, and 3 bases lay outside the gene matches. The full variable domain, its missing parts supplied by reference TRBV19 and TRBJ1-1, is DGGITQSPKYLFRKEGQNVTLSCEQNLNHDAMYWYRQDPGQGLRLIYYSQIVNDFQKGDIAEGYSVSREKKESFPLTVTSAQKNPTAFYLCASSPDRVTEAFFGQGTRLTVV.

The gene calls are TRBV5-4 and TRBJ2-3; the match to TRBD1 covers 8 bases. J gave up 5 bases and V 4 bases, and 9 bases lay outside the gene matches. This CDR3 spans 15 amino acids. Germline values: CDR1 SGHNT, CDR2 YYREEE (reference sequence). The CDR3 sequence is CASSPRTGSGDTQYF. CDR3 coding DNA: TGTGCCAGCAGCCCTAGGACAGGGTCGGGAGATACGCAGTATTTT.

This chain links TRBV7-3 with TRBJ2-1; possible D gene TRBD1, 6 bases. CDR1 is SGHTA, CDR2 FQGTGA, per germline. The V gene lost 1 base and the J gene lost 3 bases, with 16 bases spanning the gap. The CDR3 consists of 17 residues. The CDR3 bases are TGTGCCAGCAGCTTAAAAGGGGGATCAACTTTCTACAATGAGCAGTTCTTC. Amino acid sequence: CASSLKGGSTFYNEQFF.

This chain uses TRBV2 with TRBJ2-6; no definite D call. The germline V gene encodes CDR1 SNHLY and CDR2 FYNNEI. V was cut by 6 bases and J by 0 bases, with 9 bases left in between. The CDR3 sequence is 15 residues long. The CDR3, as DNA: TGTGCCAGCAGGCCCAGGTCCTCTGGGGCCAACGTCCTGACTTTC. This translates into CASRPRSSGANVLTF.

J is TRBJ2-3 and V is TRBV9; 13 nucleotides match TRBD2. J gave up 5 bases and V 4 bases, and 7 bases lay outside the gene matches. This CDR3 is built from 16 residues. Germline CDR1 SGDLS, CDR2 YYNGEE. Here the CDR3 DNA reads TGTGCCAGCAGCAAACTAGCGGGGGGGCAGGTAGATACGCAGTATTTT. Translating gives CASSKLAGGQVDTQYF.

The CDR3 protein is CASSQETGNTGELFF. The CDR3 nucleotides read TGTGCCAGCAGCCAAGAGACAGGGAACACCGGGGAGCTGTTTTTT. The V and J genes are TRBV3-1 (or the pseudogene TRBV3-2) and TRBJ2-2, with D perhaps TRBD1 (6 bases). This CDR3 has 15 amino acids. V lost 0 bases, J lost 1 base, and 6 bases lay in between. CDR1 is LGHDT, CDR2 YNNKEL, per germline (reference sequence).

The CDR3 region has the DNA TGCGCCAGCAGCTTGAGTCCAGGGGGCATCGGGGAGCTGTTTTTT. This gives the protein CASSLSPGGIGELFF. V gene TRBV5-1 combines with J gene TRBJ2-2; TRBD1 matches 8 bases. The germline V gene encodes CDR1 SGHRS and CDR2 YFSETQ. This CDR3 comprises 15 residues. The V and J ends lost 1 base and 7 bases, in that order; junction bases with no gene match: 6.

The CDR3 protein is CASSLGGRGTDTQYF. The CDR3 nucleotides read TGTGCCAGCAGCTTAGGGGGGCGCGGGACAGATACGCAGTATTTT. The rearrangement uses TRBV11-2 and TRBJ2-3; maybe TRBD1 (6 bases). The V and J ends lost 1 base and 3 bases respectively, with 11 bases between them. The germline gives CDR1 SGHAT, CDR2 FQNNGV. The CDR3 is made up of 15 amino acids.

There are a few counts of this clone. The gene calls are TRBV7-3 and TRBJ1-6; D is possibly TRBD1 (6 bases). Germline V CDR1 and CDR2: SGHTA, FQGTGA. This CDR3 is built from 14 residues. V dropped 0 bases and J dropped 9 bases, with 9 bases sitting between them. CDR3 residues: CASSLTGGGSPLHF. The CDR3 nucleotides read TGTGCCAGCAGCTTAACAGGGGGTGGTTCACCCCTCCACTTT.

The chain couples TRBV15 to TRBJ2-2; TRBD1 agrees at 7 bases. Germline lookup yields CDR1 LNHNV and CDR2 YYDKDF (reference sequence). Trimming removed 1 base from V and 5 bases from J; junction bases left unmatched: 7. The CDR3 is 16 residues long. This chain's CDR3 is CATSRGETGYTGELFF. CDR3 nucleotide sequence: TGTGCCACCAGCAGAGGGGAGACAGGGTATACCGGGGAGCTGTTTTTT.

The rearrangement joins TRBV27 to TRBJ1-6; perhaps TRBD1 as D (6 bases). Trimming took 5 bases from V and 11 from J, leaving 16 bases between them. The germline V gene encodes CDR1 MNHEY and CDR2 SMNVEV (reference sequence). The CDR3 has 14 residues. The CDR3, as DNA: TGTGCCAGCAGTCACAGGGCCGTGGTGGCACCCCTCCACTTT. It yields the protein CASSHRAVVAPLHF.

The chain joins TRBV4-2 to TRBJ2-3; perhaps TRBD2 as D (5 bases). Germline V gives CDR1 LGHNA, CDR2 YNFKEQ. V lost 1 base, J lost 3 bases, and 14 bases lay in between. CDR3 length: 16 residues. The CDR3 DNA reads as TGTGCCAGCAGCCAAGGGGTGGAAGCGGAGACAGATACGCAGTATTTT. Protein: CASSQGVEAETDTQYF.